Presented here are 20 T cell receptor beta chains from one specimen sequenced in a study of cytomegalovirus exposure and HLA in healthy donors. PCR employed 60 Vbeta and 13 Jbeta primers. Clones were read by immunoSEQ multiplex PCR, and TCRdb kept only the in-frame ones, dropping some. Of some 180,000 clones in the sample, 70% to 85% are singletons; the top ten hold around 4.3%. Sequenced: PBMCs. Every receptor here comes from a woman aged 30 to 39 in good health and CMV-seropositive.

The chain employs TRBV10-1 and TRBJ2-4, with a weak D call TRBD1 (5 bases). The length of the CDR3 is 14 residues. Trimming left V 5 bases short and J 7 bases short, with 15 bases between. CDR1 WNHNN and CDR2 SYGVQD come from the germline V gene (reference sequence). CDR3 region: CASSNVKAGNIQYF. CDR3 DNA sequence: TGCGCCAGCAGTAATGTCAAAGCAGGGAACATTCAGTACTTC.

This clone was counted a few times. Other DNA sequences in this specimen translate into the identical CDR3. J is TRBJ2-5 and V is TRBV4-2; 14 bases agree with TRBD2. Germline-derived CDR1 and CDR2 are LGHNA and YNFKEQ. The CDR3 loop spans 16 amino acids. V lost 0 bases, J lost 4 bases, and 1 base stayed unmatched. The CDR3 spells CASSQDGTSGGETQYF. The CDR3 DNA reads as TGTGCCAGCAGCCAAGATGGGACTAGCGGGGGAGAGACCCAGTACTTC.

The chain joins TRBV15 to TRBJ2-5, with D tentatively TRBD2 (5 bases). V lost 6 bases and J 2 bases, leaving 16 bases between the germline ends. CDR1 and CDR2 from the germline V gene are LNHNV and YYDKDF (reference sequence). This CDR3 region has 15 residues. As DNA, the CDR3 is TGTGCCACCAGTACTTCTGGGCCGGGACAAGAGACCCAGTACTTC. Protein: CATSTSGPGQETQYF.

This clone was recorded only once. The chain recombines TRBV5-6 with TRBJ2-2, with 8 positions matching TRBD1. The V gene end was trimmed by 0 bases and the J gene end by 9 bases; junction bases not matched to a gene: 4. This CDR3 has 14 amino acids. Germline lookup yields CDR1 SGHDT and CDR2 YYEEEE. The CDR3 DNA follows: TGTGCCAGCAGCTTGGAAGGGACAGGACGGGAGCTGTTTTTT. Its translation is CASSLEGTGRELFF.

This clone has just one count. This sample includes further DNA sequences coding for the same CDR3. In DNA, the CDR3 is TGCGCCTCTTCGGACACACACTATGGCTACACCTTC. It specifies CASSDTHYGYTF. This chain connects TRBV5-1 to TRBJ1-2, with D tentatively TRBD1 (5 bases). The CDR3 spans 12 residues. Trimming stripped 10 bases from V and 3 bases from J, with 13 bases between. CDR1 is SGHRS, CDR2 YFSETQ, per germline.

The chain is built from TRBV6-5 and TRBJ1-1, with 10 bases that match TRBD1. This CDR3 has 15 amino acids. From germline, CDR1 is MNHEY and CDR2 SVGAGI. V shed 0 bases, J shed 3 bases, and the junction held 1 base outside the gene matches. The CDR3 loop reads CASSYSGTGDTEAFF. Here the CDR3 DNA reads TGTGCCAGCAGTTACTCTGGGACAGGGGACACTGAAGCTTTCTTT.

On this clone itself: The identical CDR3 is also encoded by other nucleotide sequences in the sample. This chain connects TRBV4-1 to TRBJ1-5, with 7 bases aligning to TRBD1. CDR3 length: 15 amino acids. V gave up 1 base and J gave up 3 bases; unmatched junction bases: 3. Germline-derived CDR1 and CDR2 are MGHRA and YSYEKL. The CDR3 region has the DNA TGCGCCAGCAGCCAAGTAGGGACAGTCAATCAGCCCCAGCATTTT. It yields the protein CASSQVGTVNQPQHF.

The chain couples TRBV5-1 to TRBJ2-5, with D tentatively TRBD2 (6 bases). The CDR3 spans 13 residues. Deletions cut 3 bases from V and 5 bases from J, with 11 bases between. Germline assignment: CDR1 SGHRS and CDR2 YFSETQ. Here the CDR3 DNA reads TGCGCCAGCAGCTCCGGGGGATCGGAGACCCAGTACTTC. It specifies CASSSGGSETQYF. Variable domain in full (rest from reference TRBV5-1 and TRBJ2-5): KAGVTQTPRYLIKTRGQQVTLSCSPISGHRSVSWYQQTPGQGLQFLFEYFSETQRNKGNFPGRFSGRQFSNSRSEMNVSTLELGDSALYLCASSSGGSETQYFGPGTRLLVL.

In nucleotides, the CDR3 is TGTGCCAGCACCCGGACTAGCGGGAGGGCGAACAATGAGCAGTTCTTC. This encodes CASTRTSGRANNEQFF. The chain joins TRBV7-9 to TRBJ2-1; 15 bases line up with TRBD2. This CDR3 comprises 16 residues. Trimming cost V 7 bases and J 5 bases; bases outside gene matches: 6. The germline gives CDR1 SEHNR, CDR2 FQNEAQ (reference sequence). Full variable domain (rest looked up from reference TRBV7-9 and TRBJ2-1): DTGVSQNPRHKITKRGQNVTFRCDPISEHNRLYWYRQTLGQGPEFLTYFQNEAQLEKSRLLSDRFSAERPKGSFSTLEIQRTEQGDSAMYLCASTRTSGRANNEQFFGPGTRLTVL.

The chain combines TRBV11-2 with TRBJ1-4, with 9 positions matching TRBD1. This CDR3 spans 15 amino acids. CDR1 and CDR2 from the germline V gene are SGHAT and FQNNGV. The J segment lost 7 bases and the V segment lost 6 bases, leaving 9 bases of the junction unmatched. The CDR3 DNA reads as TGTGCCAGCAGTCTCGGGACAGGGAAAGGTGAAAAACTGTTTTTT. Its protein product is CASSLGTGKGEKLFF. Combining the CDR3 with reference TRBV11-2 and TRBJ1-4 gives the whole variable domain EAGVAQSPRYKIIEKRQSVAFWCNPISGHATLYWYQQILGQGPKLLIQFQNNGVVDDSQLPKDRFSAERLKGVDSTLKIQPAKLEDSAVYLCASSLGTGKGEKLFFGSGTQLSVL.

The chain joins TRBV7-2 to TRBJ2-2, with 7 positions matching TRBD2. The germline gives CDR1 SGHTA, CDR2 FQGNSA. The junction had 7 bases not matched to a gene; V was cut back by 7 bases and J by 2 bases. This CDR3 region has 15 residues. The CDR3 DNA reads as TGTGCCAGCAACAAGGGAGGGGCTAACACCGGGGAGCTGTTTTTT. Translating it yields CASNKGGANTGELFF.

The chain recombines TRBV4-3 with TRBJ2-6, with D perhaps TRBD1 (8 bases). V lost 0 bases to trimming and J lost 2 bases, with 17 bases between them. The CDR3 consists of 19 residues. Germline CDR1 reads LGHNA; CDR2 reads YSLEER. CDR3 DNA sequence: TGCGCCAGCAGCCAAGAATCGAACAGGGGGGGCGCTGGGGCCAACGTCCTGACTTTC. Translated: CASSQESNRGGAGANVLTF.

The chain couples TRBV14 to TRBJ2-7; D is perhaps TRBD2 (6 bases). V was clipped by 4 bases and J by 6 bases, with 19 bases between them. The CDR3 has 15 residues. The germline gives CDR1 SGHDN, CDR2 FVKESK. The CDR3 sequence is CASSLWGDSTIEQYF. In nucleotides, the CDR3 is TGTGCCAGCAGCCTATGGGGGGACTCAACTATCGAGCAGTACTTC.

The CDR3 bases are TGTGCCAGCAGCTTAGAGGGCGGGATGATGCAAGAGACCCAGTACTTC. Its protein product is CASSLEGGMMQETQYF. The chain uses TRBV11-3 and TRBJ2-5; perhaps TRBD2 as D (6 bases). The V end was cut by 0 bases, the J end by 2 bases, with 13 bases between. The CDR3 loop spans 16 amino acids. Germline V gene sequence: CDR1 SGHNT, CDR2 YENEEA.

The gene calls are TRBV7-2 and TRBJ1-2; D is ambiguous. This CDR3 spans 16 amino acids. V was shortened by 4 bases and J by 7 bases, with 22 bases between the two germline ends. From germline, CDR1 is SGHTA and CDR2 FQGNSA. CDR3 coding DNA: TGTGCCAGCAGCTCGAATTTAGGCGGTGATTGGAGTGGCTACACCTTC. It encodes CASSSNLGGDWSGYTF. Supplemented by reference TRBV7-2 and TRBJ1-2, the full variable domain reads GAGVSQSPSNKVTEKGKDVELRCDPISGHTALYWYRQSLGQGLEFLIYFQGNSAPDKSGLPSDRFSAERTGGSVSTLTIQRTQQEDSAVYLCASSSNLGGDWSGYTFGSGTRLTVV.

The chain uses TRBV9 and TRBJ2-7; possible D gene TRBD1, 5 bases. Germline-derived CDR1 and CDR2 are SGDLS and YYNGEE. The CDR3 is 11 amino acids. Trimming removed 4 bases at V and 6 bases at J, with 8 bases between. The CDR3 DNA follows: TGTGCCAGCAGCTCAACAGGCGAGCAGTACTTC. Translated: CASSSTGEQYF.

The rearrangement links TRBV6-5 to TRBJ1-3; 9 bases agree with TRBD1. There are 13 residues in the CDR3. V gave up 6 bases and J gave up 11 bases; unmatched junction bases: 8. CDR1 and CDR2 from the germline V gene are MNHEY and SVGAGI. The CDR3 protein is CASRPGQGLPIYF. The CDR3 DNA follows: TGTGCCAGCAGGCCGGGACAGGGACTCCCCATATATTTT.

The chain carries TRBV30 and TRBJ2-7, with TRBD1 matching over 7 bases. In germline, CDR1 is GTSNPN, CDR2 SVGIG (reference sequence). Losses at the gene ends were 8 bases for V and 1 base for J; bases not matched to a gene: 8. The CDR3 runs to 13 residues. CDR3 sequence (DNA): TGTGCCAGCTTTTCGGGACAGTCCTACGAGCAGTACTTC. Protein sequence: CASFSGQSYEQYF.

The chain links TRBV5-5 to TRBJ2-7; D is unresolved. The CDR3 sequence is 15 residues long. The V end lost 5 bases, the J end lost 3 bases, and 18 bases lay between the germline ends. CDR1 SGHKS and CDR2 YYEKEE come from the germline V gene (reference sequence). The CDR3 DNA follows: TGTGCCAGCAGATCGGTCCCCGAAACGCACTACGAGCAGTACTTC. This sequence encodes CASRSVPETHYEQYF.

The chain links TRBV18 to TRBJ1-1; D may be TRBD1 (5 bases). CDR1 is KGHSH and CDR2 is LQKENI in the germline V gene. V gave up 0 bases and J gave up 5 bases, with 10 bases separating them. CDR3 length: 14 residues. This chain's CDR3 is CASSPPVKGTEAFF. The CDR3 bases are TGTGCCAGCTCACCACCGGTGAAGGGGACTGAAGCTTTCTTT.